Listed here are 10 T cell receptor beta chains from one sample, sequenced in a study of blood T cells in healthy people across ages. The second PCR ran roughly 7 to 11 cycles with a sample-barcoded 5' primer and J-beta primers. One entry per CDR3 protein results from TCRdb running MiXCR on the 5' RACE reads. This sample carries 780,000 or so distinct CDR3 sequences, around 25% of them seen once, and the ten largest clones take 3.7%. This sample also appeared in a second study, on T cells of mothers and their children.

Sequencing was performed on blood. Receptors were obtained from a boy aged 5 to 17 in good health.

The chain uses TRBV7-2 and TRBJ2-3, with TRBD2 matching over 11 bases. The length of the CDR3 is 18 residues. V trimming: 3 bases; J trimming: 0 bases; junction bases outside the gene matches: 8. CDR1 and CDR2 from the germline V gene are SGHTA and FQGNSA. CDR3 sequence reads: CASSLLTSGGVSTDTQYF. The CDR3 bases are TGTGCCAGCAGCTTGCTAACTAGCGGGGGCGTGAGCACAGATACGCAGTATTTT.

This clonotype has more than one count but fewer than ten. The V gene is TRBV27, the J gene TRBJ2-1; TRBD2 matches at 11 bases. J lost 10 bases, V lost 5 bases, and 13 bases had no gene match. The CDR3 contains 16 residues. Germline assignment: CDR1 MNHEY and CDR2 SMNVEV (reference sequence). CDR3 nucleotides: TGTGCCAGCAGTACTCTGAAGGTAGCGGGGGGGCGAGAGCAGTTCTTC. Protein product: CASSTLKVAGGREQFF.

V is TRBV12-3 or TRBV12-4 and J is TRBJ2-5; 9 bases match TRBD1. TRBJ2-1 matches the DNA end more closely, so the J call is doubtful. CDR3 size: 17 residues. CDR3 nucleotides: TGTGCCAGCAGCCACGCGGGCGGACAGGGGTGGAAGAATGAGCAGTTCTTC. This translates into CASSHAGGQGWKNEQFF.

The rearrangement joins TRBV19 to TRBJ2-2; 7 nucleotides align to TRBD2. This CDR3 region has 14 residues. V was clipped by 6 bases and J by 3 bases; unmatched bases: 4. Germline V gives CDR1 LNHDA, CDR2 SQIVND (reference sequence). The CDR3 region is CASRQAGDTGELFF. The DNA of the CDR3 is TGTGCCAGTAGACAGGCGGGGGACACCGGGGAGCTGTTTTTT.

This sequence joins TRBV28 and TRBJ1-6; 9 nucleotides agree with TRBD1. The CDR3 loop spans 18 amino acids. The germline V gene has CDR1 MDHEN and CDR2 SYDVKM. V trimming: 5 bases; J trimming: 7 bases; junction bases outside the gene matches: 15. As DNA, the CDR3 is TGTGCCAGCAGTCCCGGGACAGGGTATTTCATAAGCAATTCACCCCTCCACTTT. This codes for CASSPGTGYFISNSPLHF.

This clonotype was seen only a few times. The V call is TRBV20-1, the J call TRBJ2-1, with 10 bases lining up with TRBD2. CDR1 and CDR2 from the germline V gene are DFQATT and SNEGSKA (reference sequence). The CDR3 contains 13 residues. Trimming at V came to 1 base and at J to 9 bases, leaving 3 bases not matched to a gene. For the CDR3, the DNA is TGCAGTGCTAGAGGGCTAGCGGGAGTTGAGCAGTTCTTC. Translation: CSARGLAGVEQFF.

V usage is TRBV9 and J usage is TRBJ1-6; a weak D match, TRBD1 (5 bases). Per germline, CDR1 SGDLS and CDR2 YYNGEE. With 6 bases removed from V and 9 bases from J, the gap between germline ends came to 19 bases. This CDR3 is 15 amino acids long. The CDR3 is CASKAGDGLGSPLHF. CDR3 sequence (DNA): TGTGCCAGCAAAGCCGGGGACGGTCTAGGTTCACCCCTCCACTTT. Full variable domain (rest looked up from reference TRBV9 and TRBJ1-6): DSGVTQTPKHLITATGQRVTLRCSPRSGDLSVYWYQQSLDQGLQFLIQYYNGEERAKGNILERFSAQQFPDLHSELNLSSLELGDSALYFCASKAGDGLGSPLHFGNGTRLTVT.

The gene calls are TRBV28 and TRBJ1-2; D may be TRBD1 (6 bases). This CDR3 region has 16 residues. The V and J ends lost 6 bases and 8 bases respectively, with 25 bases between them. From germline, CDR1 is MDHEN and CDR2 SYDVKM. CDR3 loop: CASSPIPGGGRRGYTF. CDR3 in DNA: TGTGCCAGCAGCCCTATCCCCGGGGGGGGGCGAAGAGGCTACACCTTC.

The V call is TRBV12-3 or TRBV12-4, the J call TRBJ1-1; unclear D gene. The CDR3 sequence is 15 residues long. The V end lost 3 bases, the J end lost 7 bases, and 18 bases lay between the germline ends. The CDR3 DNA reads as TGTGCCAGCAGTTTCTTTGGCGGACGACGGGGTGAAGCTTTCTTT. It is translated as CASSFFGGRRGEAFF.

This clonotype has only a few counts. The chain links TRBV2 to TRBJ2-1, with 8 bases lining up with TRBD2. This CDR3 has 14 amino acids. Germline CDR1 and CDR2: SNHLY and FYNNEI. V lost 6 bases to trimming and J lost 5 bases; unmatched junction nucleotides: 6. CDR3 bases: TGTGCCAGCAGGCGACTAGCGCTACACAATGAGCAGTTCTTC. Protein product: CASRRLALHNEQFF.